Following are 23 T cell receptor beta chains from one sample sequenced in a study of blood T cell repertoires in COVID-19. Clones were sequenced by immunoSEQ multiplex PCR, and TCRdb holds only the in-frame ones, with some missing. The data show roughly 350,000 clones, with 88% seen just once and 6% to 8.5% held by the top ten. Input material: peripheral blood. The source is a woman between 65 and 79 years old with COVID-19, enrolled during active disease.

The V gene is TRBV2, the J gene TRBJ2-3; no reliable D call. This CDR3 region has 12 residues. The V end was cut by 8 bases, the J end by 13 bases, with 19 bases between. CDR1 is SNHLY, CDR2 FYNNEI, per germline. CDR3 DNA: TGTGCCAGCTTTGCTACTGCTCCTAATAAGTATTTT. Encoded protein: CASFATAPNKYF.

The genes are TRBV28 and TRBJ2-7, with D possibly matching TRBD2 (5 bases). With 3 bases removed from V and 2 bases from J, the gap between germline ends came to 11 bases. There are 14 residues in the CDR3. Germline V CDR1 and CDR2: MDHEN, SYDVKM. The DNA for the CDR3 is TGTGCCAGCAGTTTCGACTACCCGACCTACGAGCAGTACTTC. Amino acid sequence: CASSFDYPTYEQYF.

V and J are TRBV28 and TRBJ2-1; 9 bases match TRBD1. Germline V lookup: CDR1 MDHEN, CDR2 SYDVKM. Trimming removed 7 bases from V and 12 bases from J; junction bases left unmatched: 22. This CDR3 comprises 17 residues. The CDR3 sequence: CASIPPPGQGEGGGQFF. In nucleotides, the CDR3 is TGTGCCAGCATCCCTCCGCCGGGACAGGGTGAGGGGGGTGGGCAGTTCTTC.

This chain joins TRBV9 and TRBJ1-1; 8 positions agree with TRBD1. J lost 11 bases, V lost 0 bases, and 12 bases had no gene match. The length of the CDR3 is 15 residues. Germline V gene data show CDR1 as SGDLS and CDR2 as YYNGEE. The CDR3 loop is CASSVDGQGGSGAFF. Here the CDR3 DNA reads TGTGCCAGCAGCGTAGATGGACAGGGTGGATCGGGGGCTTTCTTT.

The chain combines TRBV7-9 with TRBJ2-2; D remains ambiguous. The germline V gene encodes CDR1 SEHNR and CDR2 FQNEAQ (reference sequence). V was shortened by 4 bases and J by 0 bases, with 9 bases between the two germline ends. CDR3 length equals 15 residues. CDR3 amino acids: CASSSSRANTGELFF. In DNA, the CDR3 is TGTGCCAGCAGCTCCTCCCGGGCGAACACCGGGGAGCTGTTTTTT.

The V call is TRBV15, the J call TRBJ2-5; 11 bases match TRBD2. This CDR3 is 19 amino acids long. The V and J ends lost 0 bases and 1 base, in that order; junction bases with no gene match: 10. CDR1 is LNHNV and CDR2 is YYDKDF in the germline V gene (reference sequence). CDR3 region: CATSREPPGLAALQETQYF. The CDR3 bases are TGTGCCACCAGCAGAGAGCCCCCGGGACTAGCGGCCCTCCAAGAGACCCAGTACTTC. The whole variable domain, remainder taken from reference TRBV15 and TRBJ2-5, is DAMVIQNPRYQVTQFGKPVTLSCSQTLNHNVMYWYQQKSSQAPKLLFHYYDKDFNNEADTPDNFQSRRPNTSFCFLDIRSPGLGDTAMYLCATSREPPGLAALQETQYFGPGTRLLVL.

The chain employs TRBV29-1 and TRBJ1-1; no definite D call. The ends were cut back, 4 bases at V and 0 bases at J, with 6 bases in the middle. The CDR3 is made up of 12 amino acids. The germline V gene has CDR1 SQVTM and CDR2 ANQGSEA. The CDR3 loop is CSVGEMNTEAFF. CDR3 in DNA: TGCAGCGTTGGGGAGATGAACACTGAAGCTTTCTTT.

This clone has a handful of counts. This sample also contains other DNA sequences that code for the same CDR3. The gene calls are TRBV5-1 and TRBJ1-1; tentative D call: TRBD1 (6 bases). V was trimmed by 0 bases and J by 4 bases, leaving 7 bases between them. In germline, CDR1 is SGHRS, CDR2 YFSETQ. The CDR3 has 13 residues. DNA for the CDR3: TGCGCCAGCAGCTTGGGAGGGGGCACTGAAGCTTTCTTT. It yields the protein CASSLGGGTEAFF.

The chain joins TRBV4-2 to TRBJ1-2; no firm D call. V lost 0 bases to trimming and J lost 10 bases, with 12 bases between them. The CDR3 length is 13 residues. Germline V gene data show CDR1 as LGHNA and CDR2 as YNFKEQ. This CDR3 is CASSQDLLRDYTF. CDR3 DNA sequence: TGTGCCAGCAGCCAAGATCTTCTGCGCGACTACACCTTC.

This clone was seen a single time. The chain links TRBV20-1 to TRBJ1-2; D ambiguous. CDR3 length equals 11 residues. Trimming shortened V by 4 bases and J by 3 bases, and 6 bases separated the two germline ends. Germline loops: CDR1 DFQATT, CDR2 SNEGSKA (reference sequence). CDR3 nucleotides: TGCAGTGCTACGGCGGACTATGGCTACACCTTC. The encoded protein is CSATADYGYTF.

This sequence joins TRBV28 and TRBJ2-1, with TRBD1 matching over 7 bases. The germline V gene encodes CDR1 MDHEN and CDR2 SYDVKM. The CDR3 has 13 residues. Trimming cost V 7 bases and J 4 bases; bases outside gene matches: 4. The CDR3 DNA follows: TGTGCCAGCAATCCGACAGGGTACAATGAGCAGTTCTTC. Protein: CASNPTGYNEQFF.

CDR3 loop: CASNGRRAEAFF. In DNA form, the CDR3 reads TGTGCCAGCAACGGCAGGCGGGCTGAAGCTTTCTTT. The chain links TRBV9 to TRBJ1-1; D unclear. Germline assignment: CDR1 SGDLS and CDR2 YYNGEE. V lost 6 bases and J lost 6, with 12 bases in between. This CDR3 spans 12 amino acids.

The CDR3 region is CASSLEYAGFGSPLHF. The CDR3 DNA sequence: TGTGCCAGCAGCTTGGAATATGCAGGGTTCGGCTCACCCCTCCACTTT. The rearrangement joins TRBV5-5 to TRBJ1-6; weak D call: TRBD1 (5 bases). The V gene lost 0 bases and the J gene lost 10 bases, with 17 bases spanning the gap. The CDR3 is 16 amino acids. The germline gives CDR1 SGHKS, CDR2 YYEKEE (reference sequence).

This chain uses TRBV9 with TRBJ2-6; tentative D call: TRBD1 (5 bases). The V end was cut by 0 bases, the J end by 2 bases, with 15 bases between. CDR1 is SGDLS, CDR2 YYNGEE, per germline. The CDR3 length is 18 residues. CDR3 in amino acids: CASSVESGRVAGANVLTF. As DNA, the CDR3 is TGTGCCAGCAGCGTAGAAAGTGGCAGGGTGGCTGGGGCCAACGTCCTGACTTTC.

The chain recombines TRBV9 with TRBJ2-5; 10 nucleotides align to TRBD2. This CDR3 comprises 17 residues. Germline values: CDR1 SGDLS, CDR2 YYNGEE. V shed 0 bases and J 0 bases; nucleotides not matched to a gene: 5. The CDR3 protein is CASSVAMSGGDQETQYF. Here the CDR3 DNA reads TGTGCCAGCAGCGTAGCTATGAGCGGGGGGGACCAAGAGACCCAGTACTTC.

The chain's CDR3 is CASSLAGTSGGQETQYF. CDR3 bases: TGTGCCAGCAGCTTAGCGGGAACTAGCGGGGGGCAGGAGACCCAGTACTTC. The chain combines TRBV7-2 with TRBJ2-5; 12 nucleotides agree with TRBD2. The V segment lost 0 bases and the J segment 5 bases; nucleotides outside the gene matches: 7. Germline V gene sequence: CDR1 SGHTA, CDR2 FQGNSA. The CDR3 totals 17 residues.

This chain uses TRBV7-2 with TRBJ1-2; 7 nucleotides match TRBD1. After removal of 0 bases from V and 10 bases from J, the junction contained 5 bases not matched to a gene. Germline CDR1 SGHTA, CDR2 FQGNSA. This CDR3 has 13 amino acids. CDR3 nucleotide sequence: TGTGCCAGCAGCTTAGCTAGGGGGCGCGACTACACCTTC. Translation gives CASSLARGRDYTF.

V is TRBV19 and J is TRBJ1-2; 9 bases match TRBD1. The trim removed 5 bases at V and 5 bases at J, leaving 9 bases unmatched. The germline V gene encodes CDR1 LNHDA and CDR2 SQIVND (reference sequence). This CDR3 spans 15 amino acids. CDR3 sequence (DNA): TGTGCCAGTAGTCGGGACAGGGCCTTAATTTATGGCTACACCTTC. It codes for CASSRDRALIYGYTF.

DNA for the CDR3: TGTGCCAGCAGTGAACTACACTATGGCTACACCTTC. Amino acids: CASSELHYGYTF. This sequence joins TRBV6-1 and TRBJ1-2; D gene ambiguous. Germline values: CDR1 MNHNS, CDR2 SASEGT. V was cut by 2 bases and J by 3 bases, with 4 bases left in between. This CDR3 comprises 12 residues.

The chain recombines TRBV30 with TRBJ1-3; possibly TRBD1 for D (6 bases). The CDR3 extends over 14 amino acids. Germline loops: CDR1 GTSNPN, CDR2 SVGIG (reference sequence). With 1 base removed from V and 0 bases from J, the gap between germline ends came to 7 bases. The CDR3 DNA follows: TGTGCCTGGAGTGGGACAGTCTCTGGAAACACCATATATTTT. Encoded protein: CAWSGTVSGNTIYF.

The rearrangement uses TRBV7-9 and TRBJ2-7, with TRBD2 as a possible D gene (6 bases). CDR3 length equals 13 residues. Germline V lookup: CDR1 SEHNR, CDR2 FQNEAQ (reference sequence). V dropped 6 bases and J dropped 1 base, with 10 bases sitting between them. The CDR3 DNA sequence: TGTGCCAGCAGAGGAGGGGCTTCCTACGAGCAGTACTTC. Translating it yields CASRGGASYEQYF.

The chain couples TRBV19 to TRBJ1-6; 7 bases are shared with TRBD1. The V segment lost 0 bases and the J segment 6 bases; nucleotides outside the gene matches: 5. The germline gives CDR1 LNHDA, CDR2 SQIVND (reference sequence). There are 16 residues in the CDR3. This chain's CDR3 is CASSIDRDSFNSPLHF. CDR3 bases: TGTGCCAGTAGTATAGATCGGGACAGCTTTAATTCACCCCTCCACTTT.

This chain uses TRBV30 with TRBJ1-6; TRBD1 agrees at 7 bases. J was trimmed by 12 bases and V by 0 bases; bases with no gene match: 5. The CDR3 totals 13 residues. The germline V gene has CDR1 GTSNPN and CDR2 SVGIG (reference sequence). The DNA of the CDR3 is TGTGCCTGGAGTGTGACAGGGTTGGGACCCCTCCACTTT. Its protein is CAWSVTGLGPLHF.